The 3 T cell receptor beta chains below come from one sample, sequenced in a study of blood T cell repertoires in COVID-19. The table came from immunoSEQ multiplex PCR; TCRdb's copy has only in-frame clones and leaves some out. This table has about 200,000 clones, around 84% appearing once. What was sequenced was peripheral blood. Every receptor here comes from a man aged 50 or older with active or convalescent COVID-19.

The rearrangement links TRBV7-2 to TRBJ1-2, with 7 positions matching TRBD1. The CDR3 is 15 amino acids. Germline lookup yields CDR1 SGHTA and CDR2 FQGNSA. J gave up 0 bases and V 3 bases, and 4 bases lay outside the gene matches. The CDR3 reads CASSFSGQTNYGYTF. The CDR3, as DNA: TGTGCCAGCAGCTTCTCGGGACAGACTAACTATGGCTACACCTTC.

The rearrangement links TRBV28 to TRBJ1-1; possibly TRBD1 for D (6 bases). The germline V gene has CDR1 MDHEN and CDR2 SYDVKM. The CDR3 is made up of 16 amino acids. Trimming removed 8 bases from V and 1 base from J, with 20 bases in between. CDR3: CASFEGGLHRNTEAFF. CDR3 DNA: TGTGCCAGCTTTGAAGGGGGTCTGCATCGGAACACTGAAGCTTTCTTT.

V usage is TRBV30 and J usage is TRBJ2-1, with 9 nucleotides matching TRBD1. This CDR3 comprises 15 residues. Germline CDR1 GTSNPN, CDR2 SVGIG (reference sequence). The junction had 6 bases not matched to a gene; V was cut back by 0 bases and J by 6 bases. The chain's CDR3 is CAWSVHGTGRNEQFF. The CDR3 nucleotides are TGTGCCTGGAGTGTACATGGGACAGGGCGCAATGAGCAGTTCTTC.